The sequence of this TCR beta chain was determined in a study of shared clonotypes between healthy human individuals. Broader study findings: Enrolling few donors narrowed the genetic and exposure-history diversity that was represented.

V was cut by 1 base and J by 3 bases, with 14 bases left in between. Germline-derived CDR1 and CDR2 are SGHRS and YFSETQ. The CDR3 spans 15 residues. Notes on this clone: Its target is unknown.

Clones were sequenced by immunoSEQ multiplex PCR, and TCRdb holds only the in-frame ones, with some missing. In the table there are more than 1.2 million clones, approximately 98.5% of which are singletons. The sequenced sample was naive CD4+ T cells sorted from blood. Subset here: CD45RA+ positively selected. The rearrangement uses TRBV5-1 and TRBJ2-7; tentative D call: TRBD1 (6 bases). The receptor's source is a man between 25 and 39 years old in good health. As DNA, the CDR3 is TGCGCCAGCAGCTTGAGTGGGGACACTAGCTACGAGCAGTACTTC. Its protein is CASSLSGDTSYEQYF.